This entry lists 16 T cell receptor beta chains sequenced from one sample in a study of shared clonotypes between healthy human individuals. Generated by immunoSEQ multiplex PCR, the TCRdb table keeps only in-frame clones and is missing some. The sample includes nearly 750,000 clones, 72% of them seen just once. Specimen: memory CD4+ T cells sorted from blood. As to subset: CD45RA-negative fraction. Receptors were obtained from a woman aged 30 to 39 in good health.

The CDR3 nucleotides read TGTGCCAGCAGTCACCGGGACCCTCGGGATGAGCAGTTCTTC. It is translated as CASSHRDPRDEQFF. The V call is TRBV6-5, the J call TRBJ2-1; D is possibly TRBD1 or TRBD2 (5 bases each). CDR1 MNHEY and CDR2 SVGAGI come from the germline V gene. V lost 5 bases to trimming and J lost 8 bases, with 16 bases between them. This CDR3 contains 14 residues.

The CDR3 nucleotides are TGTGCCAGTAAGAACCCCAACCGCGGACAGAACTATGGCTACACCTTC. As protein: CASKNPNRGQNYGYTF. This rearrangement joins TRBV19 to TRBJ1-2, with D perhaps TRBD1 (6 bases). Trimming cost V 7 bases and J 2 bases, with 20 bases left between them. Germline CDR1 and CDR2: LNHDA and SQIVND (reference sequence). This CDR3 region has 16 residues.

The rearrangement uses TRBV28 and TRBJ1-4; D gene ambiguous. V lost 10 bases and J lost 3, with 12 bases in between. The CDR3 contains 13 residues. Germline V gene sequence: CDR1 MDHEN, CDR2 SYDVKM. CDR3 sequence (DNA): TGTGCCACGAAAGGAGCGGCTAATGAAAAACTGTTTTTT. Translation: CATKGAANEKLFF.

The V gene is TRBV5-1, the J gene TRBJ2-2, with D tentatively TRBD1 (6 bases). V dropped 0 bases and J dropped 4 bases, with 7 bases sitting between them. The CDR3 consists of 14 residues. Germline CDR1 SGHRS, CDR2 YFSETQ. The CDR3 DNA reads as TGCGCCAGCAGCTTGGGACAGGCCACCGGGGAGCTGTTTTTT. Protein sequence: CASSLGQATGELFF.

The gene calls are TRBV18 and TRBJ1-1, with unresolved D. Germline V gives CDR1 KGHSH, CDR2 LQKENI. The CDR3 runs to 12 residues. Trimming shortened V by 6 bases and J by 7 bases, and 12 bases separated the two germline ends. The CDR3 DNA reads as TGTGCCAGCTCCCCGGGGTTAATTGAAGCTTTCTTT. Its protein is CASSPGLIEAFF.

V and J are TRBV10-2 and TRBJ2-7; D might be TRBD1 (5 bases). Trimming removed 3 bases from V and 4 bases from J, with 13 bases in between. In germline, CDR1 is WSHSY, CDR2 SAAADI. This CDR3 spans 14 amino acids. The CDR3 region has the DNA TGCGCCAGCAGTGACAGGGTTAATTGGTACGAGCAGTACTTC. Protein: CASSDRVNWYEQYF.

This clone was seen once. The V call is TRBV6-1, the J call TRBJ1-1; 8 bases are shared with TRBD1. The junction had 7 bases not matched to a gene; V was cut back by 6 bases and J by 7 bases. Per germline, CDR1 MNHNS and CDR2 SASEGT. The CDR3 is 13 residues long. The CDR3 nucleotides are TGTGCCAGCAGGGACAGGGAGTTAAGTGAAGCTTTCTTT. This sequence encodes CASRDRELSEAFF.

This clone is a singleton in its sample. As DNA, the CDR3 is TGTGCCAGCAGCCCCCTCACGGGGATCGTGGCAGGGGCCAACGTCCTGACTTTC. Translating gives CASSPLTGIVAGANVLTF. The chain couples TRBV7-8 to TRBJ2-6, with a weak D call TRBD2 (5 bases). CDR1 is SGHVS and CDR2 is FQNEAQ in the germline V gene. The CDR3 is made up of 18 amino acids. The germline V and J ends were trimmed by 5 bases and 4 bases, with 21 bases remaining between them. Complete variable domain (other parts from reference TRBV7-8 and TRBJ2-6): GAGVSQSPRYKVAKRGQDVALRCDPISGHVSLFWYQQALGQGPEFLTYFQNEAQLDKSGLPSDRFFAERPEGSVSTLKIQRTQQEDSAVYLCASSPLTGIVAGANVLTFGAGSRLTVL.

The chain combines TRBV28 with TRBJ1-5; no reliable D call. CDR3 length: 13 residues. Per germline, CDR1 MDHEN and CDR2 SYDVKM. V lost 2 bases and J lost 6, with 8 bases in between. This CDR3 reads CASSLKTLQPQHF. CDR3 coding DNA: TGTGCCAGCAGTTTAAAAACCCTTCAGCCCCAGCATTTT.

As to this clone: Possible read error: a much larger clone is one base away. The chain carries TRBV11-3 and TRBJ2-3, with D possibly TRBD1 on 5 matching bases. The CDR3 has 14 amino acids. In germline, CDR1 is SGHNT, CDR2 YENEEA. CDR3 DNA: TGTACCAGCAGCCTCCAGGGTAGCACAGATACGCAGTATTTT. Amino acid sequence: CTSSLQGSTDTQYF. The whole variable domain, filled in from reference TRBV11-3 and TRBJ2-3, reads EAGVVQSPRYKIIEKKQPVAFWCNPISGHNTLYWYLQNLGQGPELLIRYENEEAVDDSQLPKDRFSAERLKGVDSTLKIQPAELGDSAVYLCTSSLQGSTDTQYFGPGTRLTVL.

J is TRBJ2-7 and V is TRBV5-1; TRBD2 matches 11 bases. CDR1 SGHRS and CDR2 YFSETQ come from the germline V gene. The J segment lost 6 bases and the V segment lost 5 bases, leaving 10 bases of the junction unmatched. The CDR3 is 15 residues long. DNA for the CDR3: TGCGCCAGCAGTTATGGGACTAGCGGCCAGAGCGAGCAGTACTTC. Amino acids: CASSYGTSGQSEQYF.

The gene calls are TRBV15 and TRBJ2-7; a weak D match, TRBD1 (6 bases). Germline CDR1 and CDR2: LNHNV and YYDKDF (reference sequence). V was clipped by 0 bases and J by 7 bases, with 22 bases between them. CDR3 length: 17 amino acids. The CDR3, as DNA: TGTGCCACCAGCAGAGATTATAACCAGGGGATGAATAAGGAGCAGTACTTC. Translated, it gives CATSRDYNQGMNKEQYF.

This chain joins TRBV5-1 and TRBJ2-3; no clear D gene. The CDR3 has 17 residues. From germline, CDR1 is SGHRS and CDR2 YFSETQ. Trimming stripped 0 bases from V and 0 bases from J, with 14 bases between. The CDR3 DNA is TGCGCCAGCAGCTTGGGCGCCGGTTGGGCTAGCACAGATACGCAGTATTTT. This translates into CASSLGAGWASTDTQYF.

The rearrangement links TRBV5-4 to TRBJ2-2; 10 nucleotides line up with TRBD2. Germline V gene data show CDR1 as SGHNT and CDR2 as YYREEE (reference sequence). This CDR3 has 16 amino acids. After removal of 4 bases from V and 6 bases from J, the junction contained 9 bases not matched to a gene. The CDR3 bases are TGTGCCAGCAGCCAAGACCCAGCGGGAGGGGCCGGGGAGCTGTTTTTT. It yields the protein CASSQDPAGGAGELFF.

This chain connects TRBV19 to TRBJ2-2; D remains unclear. Germline loops: CDR1 LNHDA, CDR2 SQIVND (reference sequence). This CDR3 comprises 15 residues. V shed 5 bases and J shed 6 bases, with 16 bases lying between them. CDR3 region: CASSLDGSGPGELFF. CDR3 bases: TGTGCCAGTAGTCTGGACGGTTCAGGTCCCGGGGAGCTGTTTTTT.

The V and J genes are TRBV5-4 and TRBJ2-7, with D uncertain. The CDR3 runs 13 residues. Germline lookup yields CDR1 SGHNT and CDR2 YYREEE (reference sequence). V lost 0 bases and J 6 bases, leaving 10 bases between the germline ends. This CDR3 reads CASSLAWGGEQYF. The CDR3 nucleotides are TGTGCCAGCAGCTTGGCCTGGGGTGGCGAGCAGTACTTC.